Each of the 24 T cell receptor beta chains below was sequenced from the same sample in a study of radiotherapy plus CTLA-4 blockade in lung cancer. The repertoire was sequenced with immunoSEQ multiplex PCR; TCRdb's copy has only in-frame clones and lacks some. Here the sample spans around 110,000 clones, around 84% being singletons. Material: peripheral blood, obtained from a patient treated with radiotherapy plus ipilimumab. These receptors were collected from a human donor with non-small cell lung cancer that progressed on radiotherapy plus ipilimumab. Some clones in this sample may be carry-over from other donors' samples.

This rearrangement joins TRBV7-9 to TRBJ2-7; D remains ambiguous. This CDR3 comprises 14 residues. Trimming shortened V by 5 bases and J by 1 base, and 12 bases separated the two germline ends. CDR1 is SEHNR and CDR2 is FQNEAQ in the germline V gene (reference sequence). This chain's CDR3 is CASSREAFSYEQYF. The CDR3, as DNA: TGTGCCAGCAGCCGAGAGGCGTTTTCCTACGAGCAGTACTTC.

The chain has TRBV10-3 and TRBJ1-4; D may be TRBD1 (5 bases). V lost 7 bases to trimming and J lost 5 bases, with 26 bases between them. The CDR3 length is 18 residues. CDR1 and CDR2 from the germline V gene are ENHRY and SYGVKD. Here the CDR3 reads CAIKGAGRRDQGNEKLFF. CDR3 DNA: TGTGCCATCAAGGGTGCAGGGCGAAGAGACCAAGGAAATGAAAAACTGTTTTTT.

The CDR3, as DNA: TGTGCCAGCAGGGACCTACAGGGGATGGGCACTGAAGCTTTCTTT. The encoded protein is CASRDLQGMGTEAFF. V and J are TRBV28 and TRBJ1-1, with 7 nucleotides matching TRBD1. CDR1 is MDHEN, CDR2 SYDVKM, per germline. The CDR3 has 15 residues. V was clipped by 6 bases and J by 4 bases; unmatched bases: 11.

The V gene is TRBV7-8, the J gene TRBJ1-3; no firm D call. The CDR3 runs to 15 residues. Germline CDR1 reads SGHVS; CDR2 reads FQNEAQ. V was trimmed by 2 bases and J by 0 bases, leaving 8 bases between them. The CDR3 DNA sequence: TGTGCCAGCAGCTTATCGGGGTACTCTGGAAACACCATATATTTT. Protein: CASSLSGYSGNTIYF. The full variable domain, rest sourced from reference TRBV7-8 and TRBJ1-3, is GAGVSQSPRYKVAKRGQDVALRCDPISGHVSLFWYQQALGQGPEFLTYFQNEAQLDKSGLPSDRFFAERPEGSVSTLKIQRTQQEDSAVYLCASSLSGYSGNTIYFGEGSWLTVV.

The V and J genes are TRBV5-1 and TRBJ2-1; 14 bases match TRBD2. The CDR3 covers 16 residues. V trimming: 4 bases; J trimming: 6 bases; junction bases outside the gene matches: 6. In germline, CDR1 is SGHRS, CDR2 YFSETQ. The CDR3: CASSPTSGGGGNEQFF. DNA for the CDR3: TGCGCCAGCAGCCCGACTAGCGGGGGGGGTGGCAATGAGCAGTTCTTC.

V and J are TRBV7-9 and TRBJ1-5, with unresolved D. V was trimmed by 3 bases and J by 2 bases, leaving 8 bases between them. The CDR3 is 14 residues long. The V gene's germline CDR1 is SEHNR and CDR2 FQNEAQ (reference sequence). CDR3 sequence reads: CASSFSIGNQPQHF. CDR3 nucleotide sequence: TGTGCCAGCAGCTTTTCGATAGGCAATCAGCCCCAGCATTTT.

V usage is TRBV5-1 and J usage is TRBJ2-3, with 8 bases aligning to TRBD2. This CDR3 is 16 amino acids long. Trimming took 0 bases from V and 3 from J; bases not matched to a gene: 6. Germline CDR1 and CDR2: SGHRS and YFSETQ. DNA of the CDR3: TGCGCCAGCAGCTTGGTCGGGAGGGGCCCAACAGATACGCAGTATTTT. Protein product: CASSLVGRGPTDTQYF.

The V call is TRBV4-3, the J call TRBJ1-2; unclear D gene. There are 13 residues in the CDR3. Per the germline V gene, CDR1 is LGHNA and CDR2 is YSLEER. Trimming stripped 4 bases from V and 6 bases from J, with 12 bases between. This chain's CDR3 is CASSPSTRDGYTF. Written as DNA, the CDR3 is TGCGCCAGCAGCCCCAGTACGCGGGATGGCTACACCTTC.

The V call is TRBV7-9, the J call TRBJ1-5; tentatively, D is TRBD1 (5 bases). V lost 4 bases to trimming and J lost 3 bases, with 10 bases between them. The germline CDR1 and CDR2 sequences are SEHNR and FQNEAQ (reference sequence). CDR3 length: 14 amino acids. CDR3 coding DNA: TGTGCCAGCAGCTCAGGACATCCCAATCAGCCCCAGCATTTT. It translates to CASSSGHPNQPQHF.

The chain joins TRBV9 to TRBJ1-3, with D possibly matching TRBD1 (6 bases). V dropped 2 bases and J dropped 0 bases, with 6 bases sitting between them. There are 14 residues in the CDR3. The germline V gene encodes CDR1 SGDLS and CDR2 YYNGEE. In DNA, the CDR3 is TGTGCCAGCAGCGTGACAGGCTCTGGAAACACCATATATTTT. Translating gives CASSVTGSGNTIYF.

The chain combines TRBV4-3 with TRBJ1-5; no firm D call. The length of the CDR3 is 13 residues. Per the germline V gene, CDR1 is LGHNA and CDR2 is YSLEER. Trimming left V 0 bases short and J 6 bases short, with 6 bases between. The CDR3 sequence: CASSQEYRQPQHF. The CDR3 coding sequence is TGCGCCAGCAGCCAAGAGTATCGTCAGCCCCAGCATTTT.

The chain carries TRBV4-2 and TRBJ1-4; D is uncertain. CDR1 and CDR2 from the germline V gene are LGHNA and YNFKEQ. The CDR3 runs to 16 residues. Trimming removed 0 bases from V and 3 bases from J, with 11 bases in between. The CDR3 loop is CASSQDGYRSNEKLFF. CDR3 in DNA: TGTGCCAGCAGCCAAGATGGGTATAGGTCTAATGAAAAACTGTTTTTT.

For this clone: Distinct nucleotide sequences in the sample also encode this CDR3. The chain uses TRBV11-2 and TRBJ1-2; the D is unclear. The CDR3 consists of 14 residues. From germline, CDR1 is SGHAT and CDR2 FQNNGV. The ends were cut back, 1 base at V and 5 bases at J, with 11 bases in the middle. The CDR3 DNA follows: TGTGCCAGCAGCTTAGGTCTTGCTATGTATGGCTACACCTTC. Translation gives CASSLGLAMYGYTF.

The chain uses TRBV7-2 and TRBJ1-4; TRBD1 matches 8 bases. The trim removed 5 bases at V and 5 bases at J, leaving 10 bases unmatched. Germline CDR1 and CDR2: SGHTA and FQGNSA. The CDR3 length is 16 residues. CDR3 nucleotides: TGTGCCAGCAGCCGCCGTTTGACAGGGGAAAATGAAAAACTGTTTTTT. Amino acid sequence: CASSRRLTGENEKLFF.

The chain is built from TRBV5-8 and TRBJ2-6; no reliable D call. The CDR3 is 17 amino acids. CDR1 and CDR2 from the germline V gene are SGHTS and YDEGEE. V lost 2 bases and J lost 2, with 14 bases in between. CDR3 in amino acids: CASSLGVWVAGANVLTF. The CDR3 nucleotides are TGTGCCAGCAGCTTAGGAGTGTGGGTCGCTGGGGCCAACGTCCTGACTTTC.

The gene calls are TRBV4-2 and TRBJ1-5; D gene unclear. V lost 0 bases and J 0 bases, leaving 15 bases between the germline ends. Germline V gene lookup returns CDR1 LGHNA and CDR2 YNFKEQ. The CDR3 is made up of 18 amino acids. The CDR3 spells CASSQDKGESPSNQPQHF. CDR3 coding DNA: TGTGCCAGCAGCCAAGATAAGGGAGAGAGTCCTAGCAATCAGCCCCAGCATTTT.

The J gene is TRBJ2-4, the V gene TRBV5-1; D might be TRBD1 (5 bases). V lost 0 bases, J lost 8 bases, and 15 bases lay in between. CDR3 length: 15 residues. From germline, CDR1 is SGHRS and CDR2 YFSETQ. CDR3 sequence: CASSLGRRLGDIQYF. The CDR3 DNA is TGCGCCAGCAGCTTGGGGCGGCGGCTAGGGGACATTCAGTACTTC.

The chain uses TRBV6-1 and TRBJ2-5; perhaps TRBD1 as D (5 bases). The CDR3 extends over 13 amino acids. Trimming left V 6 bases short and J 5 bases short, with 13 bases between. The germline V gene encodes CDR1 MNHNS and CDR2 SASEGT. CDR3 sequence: CASRDTTTETQYF. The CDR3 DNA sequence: TGTGCCAGCAGGGACACCACCACGGAGACCCAGTACTTC.

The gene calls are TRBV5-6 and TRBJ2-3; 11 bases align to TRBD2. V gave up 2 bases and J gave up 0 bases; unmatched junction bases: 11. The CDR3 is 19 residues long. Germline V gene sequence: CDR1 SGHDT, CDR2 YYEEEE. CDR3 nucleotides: TGTGCCAGCAGCTTCTGGCGGCTAGCGGGGGGATCTAGCACAGATACGCAGTATTTT. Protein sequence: CASSFWRLAGGSSTDTQYF.

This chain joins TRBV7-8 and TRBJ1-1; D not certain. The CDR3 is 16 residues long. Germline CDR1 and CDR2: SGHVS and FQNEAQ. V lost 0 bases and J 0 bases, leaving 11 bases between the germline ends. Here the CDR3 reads CASSLAPLAVNTEAFF. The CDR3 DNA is TGTGCCAGCAGCTTAGCCCCCTTGGCAGTGAACACTGAAGCTTTCTTT.

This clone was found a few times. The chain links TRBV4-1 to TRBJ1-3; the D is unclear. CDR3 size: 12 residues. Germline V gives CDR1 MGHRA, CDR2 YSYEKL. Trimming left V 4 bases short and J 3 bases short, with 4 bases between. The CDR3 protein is CASSRSGNTIYF. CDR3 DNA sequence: TGCGCCAGCAGCCGGAGTGGAAACACCATATATTTT.

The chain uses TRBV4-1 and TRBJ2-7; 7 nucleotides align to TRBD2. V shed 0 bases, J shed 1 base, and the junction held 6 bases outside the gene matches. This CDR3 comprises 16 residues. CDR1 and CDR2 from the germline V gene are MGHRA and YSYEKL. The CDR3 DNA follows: TGCGCCAGCAGCCAAGATGAAGGGAGGGGTTCCTACGAGCAGTACTTC. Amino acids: CASSQDEGRGSYEQYF.

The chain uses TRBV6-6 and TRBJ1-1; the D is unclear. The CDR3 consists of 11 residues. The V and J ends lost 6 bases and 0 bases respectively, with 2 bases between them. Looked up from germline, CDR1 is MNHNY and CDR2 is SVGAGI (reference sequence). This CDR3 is CASRMNTEAFF. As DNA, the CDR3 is TGTGCCAGCAGGATGAACACTGAAGCTTTCTTT.

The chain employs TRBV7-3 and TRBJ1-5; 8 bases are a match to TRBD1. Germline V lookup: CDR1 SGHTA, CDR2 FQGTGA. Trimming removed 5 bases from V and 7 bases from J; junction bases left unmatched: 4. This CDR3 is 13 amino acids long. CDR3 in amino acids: CASSDRGGQPQHF. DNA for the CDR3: TGTGCCAGCAGCGACAGGGGAGGACAGCCCCAGCATTTT.